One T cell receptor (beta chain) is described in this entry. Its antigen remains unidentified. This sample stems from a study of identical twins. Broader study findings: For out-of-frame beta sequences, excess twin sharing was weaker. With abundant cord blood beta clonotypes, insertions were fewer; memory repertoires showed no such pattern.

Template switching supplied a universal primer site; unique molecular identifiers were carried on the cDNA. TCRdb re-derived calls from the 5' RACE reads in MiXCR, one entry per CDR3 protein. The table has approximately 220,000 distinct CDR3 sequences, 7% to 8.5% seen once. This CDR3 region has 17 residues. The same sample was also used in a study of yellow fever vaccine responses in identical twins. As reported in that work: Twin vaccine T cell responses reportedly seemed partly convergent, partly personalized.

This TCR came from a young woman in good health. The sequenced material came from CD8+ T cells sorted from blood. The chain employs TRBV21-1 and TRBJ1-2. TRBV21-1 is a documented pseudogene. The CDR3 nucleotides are TGTGCCAGCAGCCGCACGGGGACTACCACTTGGGGCTATGGCTACACCTTC. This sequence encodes CASSRTGTTTWGYGYTF.